This entry lists 20 T cell receptor beta chains sequenced from one sample in a study of monozygotic twins with inflammatory bowel disease. TCRdb re-called the 5' RACE reads and catalogs CDR3 proteins one per entry, DNA excluded. The record lists about 160,000 distinct CDR3 sequences, of which the ten most abundant hold under 3.5%. The sample was blood. The source is a human donor with ulcerative colitis or Crohn's disease, or a healthy co-twin of an affected twin (not recorded which).

This chain joins TRBV5-1 and TRBJ2-1; as DNA is missing, the TRBD1 call by TCRdb cannot be tested. From germline, CDR1 is SGHRS and CDR2 YFSETQ. This CDR3 spans 15 amino acids. CDR3 amino acids: CASSLGQGNYNEQSF.

The chain is built from TRBV18 and TRBJ2-3. The CDR3 length is 17 residues. Germline V gene lookup returns CDR1 KGHSH and CDR2 LQKENI. The CDR3 sequence: CASSPPVRGISTDTQYF.

J is TRBJ2-5 and V is TRBV9; the TCRdb call, TRBD1, lacks DNA for checking. The germline V gene has CDR1 SGDLS and CDR2 YYNGEE. The CDR3 covers 16 residues. The chain's CDR3 is CASSVDLTAQQETQYF.

This sequence joins TRBV20-1 and TRBJ2-7; TCRdb indicates TRBD2, and absent DNA this call remains unverified. Per germline, CDR1 DFQATT and CDR2 SNEGSKA (reference sequence). This CDR3 is built from 16 residues. CDR3 sequence reads: CSAYGTSGLLSYEQYF.

The chain is built from TRBV5-4 and TRBJ2-1; TCRdb selects TRBD1, and the lack of DNA leaves this call unchecked. The germline CDR1 and CDR2 sequences are SGHNT and YYREEE (reference sequence). This CDR3 comprises 14 residues. The CDR3 sequence: CASSPVPEANEQFF. The variable domain in full, with the rest retrieved from reference TRBV5-4 and TRBJ2-1, is ETGVTQSPTHLIKTRGQQVTLRCSSQSGHNTVSWYQQALGQGPQFIFQYYREEENGRGNFPPRFSGLQFPNYSSELNVNALELDDSALYLCASSPVPEANEQFFGPGTRLTVL.

Here the CDR3 reads CASSYRLAGVGEQFF. The V call is TRBV11-3, the J call TRBJ2-1; TCRdb returns TRBD2, unconfirmable since there is no DNA. Germline-derived CDR1 and CDR2 are SGHNT and YENEEA. The CDR3 sequence is 15 residues long.

The chain couples TRBV2 to TRBJ2-5; without DNA, the TCRdb call of TRBD2 cannot be checked. Germline V gives CDR1 SNHLY, CDR2 FYNNEI. The CDR3 contains 18 residues. The CDR3 here is CASSGTSGRSTFRETQYF.

The V call is TRBV10-2, the J call TRBJ2-4. The CDR3 is 15 residues long. Germline V gene lookup returns CDR1 WSHSY and CDR2 SAAADI. This chain's CDR3 is CASTEFSATKNIQYF.

The V and J genes are TRBV20-1 and TRBJ2-7; the D call of TRBD2 rests on TCRdb alone, since no DNA is present to check it. The CDR3 covers 13 residues. The germline gives CDR1 DFQATT, CDR2 SNEGSKA (reference sequence). The CDR3 is CSARETNPYEQYF.

This CDR3 reads CASSLSSQPLNTEAFF. V and J are TRBV5-1 and TRBJ1-1. CDR3 size: 16 residues. Germline values: CDR1 SGHRS, CDR2 YFSETQ.

This chain joins TRBV7-2 and TRBJ2-3; TCRdb indicates TRBD1, and absent DNA this call remains unverified. This CDR3 is built from 14 residues. Germline V gene sequence: CDR1 SGHTA, CDR2 FQGNSA. CDR3 region: CASSWSRGADTQYF.

The rearrangement joins TRBV5-4 to TRBJ2-4; TCRdb indicates TRBD2, and absent DNA this call remains unverified. This CDR3 has 14 amino acids. In germline, CDR1 is SGHNT, CDR2 YYREEE (reference sequence). The CDR3 sequence is CASSSGTDWDIQYF.

The V and J genes are TRBV20-1 and TRBJ2-7. CDR1 and CDR2 from the germline V gene are DFQATT and SNEGSKA (reference sequence). The CDR3 length is 12 residues. The CDR3 is CSASGLSYEQYF.

The genes are TRBV24-1 and TRBJ2-5; TCRdb calls TRBD2, which cannot be checked without DNA. The germline V gene encodes CDR1 KGHDR and CDR2 SFDVKD. This CDR3 has 16 residues. The CDR3 is CATSDALGVAQETQYF.

The rearrangement joins TRBV29-1 to TRBJ1-1; the TCRdb call, TRBD1, lacks DNA for checking. The CDR3 totals 11 residues. In germline, CDR1 is SQVTM, CDR2 ANQGSEA. CDR3 region: CSVELDKGAFF.

The rearrangement links TRBV5-1 to TRBJ1-4; TCRdb calls TRBD1, which cannot be checked without DNA. The CDR3 runs 14 residues. Germline V gene lookup returns CDR1 SGHRS and CDR2 YFSETQ. The CDR3 spells CASSRSPGGEKLFF.

V is TRBV12-3 or TRBV12-4 and J is TRBJ1-2. This CDR3 is 11 amino acids long. The CDR3: CASSLASGYTF.

The chain combines TRBV4-3 with TRBJ2-6; TCRdb picks TRBD1, but there is no DNA to check that call. The CDR3 runs to 16 residues. Germline lookup yields CDR1 LGHNA and CDR2 YSLEER. The CDR3 loop reads CASSRRQGAGANVLTF.

The CDR3 is CASSLGRDRANSPLHF. The chain employs TRBV18 and TRBJ1-6; TCRdb designates TRBD1, a call that cannot be tested without DNA. Germline loops: CDR1 KGHSH, CDR2 LQKENI. This CDR3 has 16 residues.

The chain links TRBV12-3 or TRBV12-4 to TRBJ2-5; without DNA, the TCRdb call of TRBD2 cannot be checked. The length of the CDR3 is 14 residues. CDR3 amino acids: CASKLDINRETQYF.